The clone carrying this TCR beta chain is large (0.1 to 1%) within its sample. TCRdb reanalysed the RT-PCR reads using MiXCR and keeps one entry per CDR3 protein. This table holds around 1,300 distinct CDR3 sequences, approximately 35% found once. Germline assignment: CDR1 SGHNT and CDR2 YYREEE (reference sequence). The CDR3 covers 16 residues. The V and J ends lost 4 bases and 4 bases, in that order; junction bases with no gene match: 11. This receptor was taken from a female donor with primary Sjogren's syndrome. This chain uses TRBV5-4 with TRBJ2-3, with 8 bases identical to TRBD2. Sequencing input: memory CD4+ T cells from salivary gland. CDR3 residues: CASSILGGGSADTQYF. Written as DNA, the CDR3 is TGTGCCAGCAGCATCCTTGGCGGGGGGTCGGCAGATACGCAGTATTTT.